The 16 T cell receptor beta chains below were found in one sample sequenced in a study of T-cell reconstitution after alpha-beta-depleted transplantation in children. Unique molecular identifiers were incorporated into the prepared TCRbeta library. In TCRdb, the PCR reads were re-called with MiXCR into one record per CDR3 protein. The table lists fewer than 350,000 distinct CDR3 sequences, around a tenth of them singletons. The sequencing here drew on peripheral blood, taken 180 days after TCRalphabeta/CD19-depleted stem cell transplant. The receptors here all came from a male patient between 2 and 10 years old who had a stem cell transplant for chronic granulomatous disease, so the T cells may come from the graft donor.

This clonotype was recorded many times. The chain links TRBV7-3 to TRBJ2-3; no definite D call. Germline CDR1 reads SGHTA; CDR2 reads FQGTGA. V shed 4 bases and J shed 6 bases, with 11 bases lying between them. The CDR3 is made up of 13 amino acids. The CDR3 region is CASSSRAADTQYF. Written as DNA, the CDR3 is TGTGCCAGCAGCTCCCGGGCCGCTGATACGCAGTATTTT.

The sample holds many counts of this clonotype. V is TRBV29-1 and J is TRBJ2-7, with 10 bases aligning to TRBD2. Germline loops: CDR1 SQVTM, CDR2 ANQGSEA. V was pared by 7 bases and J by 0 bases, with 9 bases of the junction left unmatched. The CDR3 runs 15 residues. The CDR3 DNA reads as TGCAGCGCCTCACCCGGACTAGCGGACTCCTACGAGCAGTACTTC. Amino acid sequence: CSASPGLADSYEQYF.

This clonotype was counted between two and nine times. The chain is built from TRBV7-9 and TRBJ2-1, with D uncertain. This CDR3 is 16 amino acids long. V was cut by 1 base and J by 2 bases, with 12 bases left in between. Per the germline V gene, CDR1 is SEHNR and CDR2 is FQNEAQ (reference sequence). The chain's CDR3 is CASSLGVIAPYNEQFF. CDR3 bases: TGTGCCAGCAGCTTAGGGGTGATAGCCCCCTACAATGAGCAGTTCTTC.

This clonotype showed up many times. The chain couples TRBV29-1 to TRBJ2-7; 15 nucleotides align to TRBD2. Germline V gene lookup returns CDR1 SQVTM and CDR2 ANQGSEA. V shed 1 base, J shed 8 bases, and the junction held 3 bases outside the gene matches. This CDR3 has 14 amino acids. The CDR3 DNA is TGCAGCGTTGAAGGGACTAGCGGGGGGGCGAAGCAGTACTTC. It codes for CSVEGTSGGAKQYF.

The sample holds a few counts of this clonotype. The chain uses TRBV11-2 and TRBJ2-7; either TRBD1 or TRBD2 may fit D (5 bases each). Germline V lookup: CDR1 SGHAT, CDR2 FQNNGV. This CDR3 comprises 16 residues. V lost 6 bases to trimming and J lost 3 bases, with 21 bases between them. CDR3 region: CASRTTHGAANYEQYF. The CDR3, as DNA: TGTGCCAGCAGAACAACTCACGGGGCCGCTAACTACGAGCAGTACTTC.

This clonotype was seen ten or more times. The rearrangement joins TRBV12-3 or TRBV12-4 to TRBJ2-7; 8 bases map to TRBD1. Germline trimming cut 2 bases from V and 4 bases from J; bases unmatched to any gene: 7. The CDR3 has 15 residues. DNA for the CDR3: TGTGCCAGCAGTTTACCGTCAGGGGGCAGGTACGAGCAGTACTTC. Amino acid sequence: CASSLPSGGRYEQYF.

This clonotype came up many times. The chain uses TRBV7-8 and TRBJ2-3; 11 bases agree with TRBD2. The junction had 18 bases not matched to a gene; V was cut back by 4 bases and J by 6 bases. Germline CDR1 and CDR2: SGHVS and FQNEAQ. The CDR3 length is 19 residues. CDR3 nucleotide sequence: TGTGCCAGCAGCTCCGGTTATAGCGGGAGGGGACCCCAATTCGATACGCAGTATTTT. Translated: CASSSGYSGRGPQFDTQYF.

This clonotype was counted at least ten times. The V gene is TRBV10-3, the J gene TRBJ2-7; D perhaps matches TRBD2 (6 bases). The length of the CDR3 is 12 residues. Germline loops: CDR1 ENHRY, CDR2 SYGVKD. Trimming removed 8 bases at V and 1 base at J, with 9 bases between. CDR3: CAIRDFSYEQYF. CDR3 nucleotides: TGTGCCATCCGGGACTTTTCCTACGAGCAGTACTTC.

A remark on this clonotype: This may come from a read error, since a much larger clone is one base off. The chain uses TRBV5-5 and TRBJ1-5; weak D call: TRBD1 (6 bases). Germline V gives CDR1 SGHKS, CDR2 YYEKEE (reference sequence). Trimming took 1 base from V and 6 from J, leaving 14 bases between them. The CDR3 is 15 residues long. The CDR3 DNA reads TGTGCCAGCAGCTTGAGGGGGAAAAGCCCTCAGCCCCAGCATTTT. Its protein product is CASSLRGKSPQPQHF.

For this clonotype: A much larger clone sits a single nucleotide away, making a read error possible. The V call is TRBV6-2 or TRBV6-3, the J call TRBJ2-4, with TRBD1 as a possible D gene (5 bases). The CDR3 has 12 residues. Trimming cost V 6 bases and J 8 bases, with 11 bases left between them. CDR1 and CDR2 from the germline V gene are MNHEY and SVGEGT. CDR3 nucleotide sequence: TGTGCCAGCAGCAGGGCGGAACACATTCAGTACTTC. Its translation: CASSRAEHIQYF.

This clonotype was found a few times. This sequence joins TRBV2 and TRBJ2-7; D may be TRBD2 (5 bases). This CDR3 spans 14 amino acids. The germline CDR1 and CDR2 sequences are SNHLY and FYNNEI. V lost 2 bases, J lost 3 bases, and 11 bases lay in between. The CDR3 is CASSEPGLNYEQYF. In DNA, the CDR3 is TGTGCCAGCAGTGAACCGGGATTAAACTACGAGCAGTACTTC.

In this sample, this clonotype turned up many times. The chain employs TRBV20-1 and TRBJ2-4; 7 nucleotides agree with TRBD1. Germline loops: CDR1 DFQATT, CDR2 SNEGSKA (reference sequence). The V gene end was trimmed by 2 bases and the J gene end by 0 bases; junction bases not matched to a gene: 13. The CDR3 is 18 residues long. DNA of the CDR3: TGCAGTGCTAGAACGACAGGGTCGGCACGAATAGCCAAAAACATTCAGTACTTC. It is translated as CSARTTGSARIAKNIQYF.

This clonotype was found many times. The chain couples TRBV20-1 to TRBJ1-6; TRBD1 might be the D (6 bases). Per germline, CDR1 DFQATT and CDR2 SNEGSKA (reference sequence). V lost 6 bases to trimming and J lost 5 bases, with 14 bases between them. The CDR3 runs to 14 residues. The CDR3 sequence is CSAGGGRDNSPLHF. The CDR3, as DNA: TGCAGTGCGGGAGGGGGTCGAGATAATTCACCCCTCCACTTT.

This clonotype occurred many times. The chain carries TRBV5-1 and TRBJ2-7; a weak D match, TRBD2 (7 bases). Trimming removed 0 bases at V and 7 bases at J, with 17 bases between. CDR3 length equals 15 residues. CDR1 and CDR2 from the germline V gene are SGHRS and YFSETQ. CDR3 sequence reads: CASSLAAAGAGEQYF. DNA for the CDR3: TGCGCCAGCAGCTTGGCCGCGGCGGGGGCGGGTGAGCAGTACTTC.

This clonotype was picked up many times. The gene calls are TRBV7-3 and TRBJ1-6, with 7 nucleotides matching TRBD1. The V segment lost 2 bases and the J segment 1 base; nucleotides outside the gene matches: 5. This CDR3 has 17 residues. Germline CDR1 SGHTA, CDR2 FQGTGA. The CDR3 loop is CASSLLGGSSYNSPLHF. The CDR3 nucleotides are TGTGCCAGCAGCTTATTAGGGGGCAGTTCCTATAATTCACCCCTCCACTTT.

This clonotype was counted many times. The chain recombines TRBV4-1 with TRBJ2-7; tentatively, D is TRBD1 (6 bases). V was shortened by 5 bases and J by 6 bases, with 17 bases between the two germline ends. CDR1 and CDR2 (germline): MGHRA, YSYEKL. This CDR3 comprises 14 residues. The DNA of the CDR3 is TGCGCCAGCAGCATACGGGACACGGGACGCGAGCAGTACTTC. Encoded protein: CASSIRDTGREQYF.